A selection of T cell receptor beta chains follows, all from one sample in a study of blood T cell repertoires in COVID-19. Measured with immunoSEQ multiplex PCR; TCRdb has only the in-frame clones, and not every one. The sample holds around 400,000 clones, approximately 93% seen once. The source material was PBMCs or T cells enriched from blood (not recorded which). Receptor source: a woman aged 40 to 50 who had been exposed to COVID-19. The conserved cysteine and the conserved F or W are not part of the CDR3 here. Fields, in order: CDR3 protein, J gene, clone size, V gene. A row's size may be missing; if present it is once, few, many or a size class.

CDR3aa: ASSQGTTGLGYT
j_gene: TRBJ1-2
abundance: -
v_gene: TRBV3-1/TRBV3-2

CDR3aa: ASSIPQGGGRYMNTEAF
j_gene: TRBJ1-1
abundance: -
v_gene: TRBV19

CDR3aa: ASSAGGLTEAF
j_gene: TRBJ1-1
abundance: -
v_gene: TRBV27

CDR3aa: ASSLVVAVSEQY
j_gene: TRBJ2-7
abundance: -
v_gene: TRBV7-8

CDR3aa: SVVLQGQGWRNEQF
j_gene: TRBJ2-1
abundance: once
v_gene: TRBV29-1

CDR3aa: ASSLRGASGKDEQF
j_gene: TRBJ2-1
abundance: -
v_gene: TRBV7-9

CDR3aa: ASSPRGSGNTIY
j_gene: TRBJ1-3
abundance: -
v_gene: TRBV2

CDR3aa: ASSEGWTGLRETQY
j_gene: TRBJ2-5
abundance: -
v_gene: TRBV5-8

CDR3aa: ASSSGGSREKLF
j_gene: TRBJ1-4
abundance: -
v_gene: TRBV5-1

CDR3aa: ASMRRETEAF
j_gene: TRBJ1-1
abundance: -
v_gene: TRBV19

CDR3aa: ASSRPGQQNTEAF
j_gene: TRBJ1-1
abundance: few
v_gene: TRBV7-6

CDR3aa: AWSVFRGVEEKLF
j_gene: TRBJ1-4
abundance: few
v_gene: TRBV30

CDR3aa: ASSYGTGLIGYT
j_gene: TRBJ1-2
abundance: -
v_gene: TRBV6-5

CDR3aa: ASSYRTGGLSPLH
j_gene: TRBJ1-6
abundance: -
v_gene: TRBV6-5

CDR3aa: ASSYKEFSYEQY
j_gene: TRBJ2-7
abundance: -
v_gene: TRBV6-8

CDR3aa: ASSYSGLAGGTGELF
j_gene: TRBJ2-2
abundance: -
v_gene: TRBV6-2/TRBV6-3

CDR3aa: ASSPRTGAWTEAF
j_gene: TRBJ1-1
abundance: -
v_gene: TRBV7-2

CDR3aa: AWSLFDSPLH
j_gene: TRBJ1-6
abundance: -
v_gene: TRBV30

CDR3aa: ASSPRGDTSGYT
j_gene: TRBJ1-2
abundance: -
v_gene: TRBV3-1/TRBV3-2

CDR3aa: ASSIPGGNYGYT
j_gene: TRBJ1-2
abundance: once
v_gene: TRBV19

CDR3aa: ASSEPGQDTQY
j_gene: TRBJ2-3
abundance: -
v_gene: TRBV10-2

CDR3aa: ASSSENEQY
j_gene: TRBJ2-7
abundance: once
v_gene: TRBV5-6

CDR3aa: ASSIDVRGSYT
j_gene: TRBJ1-2
abundance: -
v_gene: TRBV19

CDR3aa: SVDARSYGYT
j_gene: TRBJ1-2
abundance: -
v_gene: TRBV29-1

CDR3aa: ASSSLGRNTEAF
j_gene: TRBJ1-1
abundance: -
v_gene: TRBV11-3

CDR3aa: ASSLERGGRNTGELF
j_gene: TRBJ2-2
abundance: -
v_gene: TRBV7-6

CDR3aa: ASSTGQGGLSGYT
j_gene: TRBJ1-2
abundance: -
v_gene: TRBV19

CDR3aa: ASTTGGINTQY
j_gene: TRBJ2-3
abundance: -
v_gene: TRBV12-3/TRBV12-4

CDR3aa: ASSQNSPLH
j_gene: TRBJ1-6
abundance: -
v_gene: TRBV11-2

CDR3aa: ASSLAFRGGWDTQY
j_gene: TRBJ2-3
abundance: -
v_gene: TRBV5-6

CDR3aa: ASSLTGAPIAF
j_gene: TRBJ1-1
abundance: -
v_gene: TRBV7-2

CDR3aa: ASSLLPGVGYT
j_gene: TRBJ1-2
abundance: -
v_gene: TRBV27

CDR3aa: ASSALLAGDDNEQF
j_gene: TRBJ2-1
abundance: -
v_gene: TRBV27

CDR3aa: ASSLSGTGVETQY
j_gene: TRBJ2-5
abundance: -
v_gene: TRBV5-1

CDR3aa: ASSMTGGEGYT
j_gene: TRBJ1-2
abundance: -
v_gene: TRBV12-3/TRBV12-4

CDR3aa: ASSRRLAGGIGELF
j_gene: TRBJ2-2
abundance: -
v_gene: TRBV4-3

CDR3aa: ASSLVVWEEETQY
j_gene: TRBJ2-5
abundance: -
v_gene: TRBV7-2

CDR3aa: ASSLELAGRTGELF
j_gene: TRBJ2-2
abundance: -
v_gene: TRBV7-6

CDR3aa: ASSPPELTQESGWETQY
j_gene: TRBJ2-5
abundance: -
v_gene: TRBV18

CDR3aa: ASSDGSGNQETQY
j_gene: TRBJ2-5
abundance: once
v_gene: TRBV2

CDR3aa: ASSVLVGSLGTGELF
j_gene: TRBJ2-2
abundance: -
v_gene: TRBV9

CDR3aa: ASSLKGQGVSGANVLT
j_gene: TRBJ2-6
abundance: -
v_gene: TRBV5-4